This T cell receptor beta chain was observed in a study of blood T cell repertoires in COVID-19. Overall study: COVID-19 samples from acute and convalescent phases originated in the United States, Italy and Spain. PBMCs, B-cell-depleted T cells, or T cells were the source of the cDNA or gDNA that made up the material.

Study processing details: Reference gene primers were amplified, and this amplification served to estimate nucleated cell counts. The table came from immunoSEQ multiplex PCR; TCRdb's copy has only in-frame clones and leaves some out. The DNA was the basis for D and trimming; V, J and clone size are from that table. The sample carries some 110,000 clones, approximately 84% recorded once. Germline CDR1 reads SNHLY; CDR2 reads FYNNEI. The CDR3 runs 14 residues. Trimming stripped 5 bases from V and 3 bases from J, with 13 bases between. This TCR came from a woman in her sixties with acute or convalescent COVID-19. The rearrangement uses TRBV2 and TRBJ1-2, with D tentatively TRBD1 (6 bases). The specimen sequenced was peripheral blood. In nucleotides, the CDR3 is TGTGCCAGCAGTACCAACAGGGCGGACTATGGCTACACCTTC. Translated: CASSTNRADYGYTF.